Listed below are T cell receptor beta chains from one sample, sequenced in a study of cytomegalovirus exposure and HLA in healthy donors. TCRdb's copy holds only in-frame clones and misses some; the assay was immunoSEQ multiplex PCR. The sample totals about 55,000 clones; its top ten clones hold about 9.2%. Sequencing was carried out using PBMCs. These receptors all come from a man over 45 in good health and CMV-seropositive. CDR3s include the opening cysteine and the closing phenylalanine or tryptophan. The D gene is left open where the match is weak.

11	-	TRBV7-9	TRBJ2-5	TGTGCCAGCAGCCCCAGAGAGACCCAGTACTTC	CASSPRETQYF
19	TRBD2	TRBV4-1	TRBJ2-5	TGCGCCAGCAGCCAAGATGGGGATTATTTAGCGGGACCCCAAGAGACCCAGTACTTC	CASSQDGDYLAGPQETQYF
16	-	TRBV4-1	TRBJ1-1	TGCGCCAGCAGCCAAGGTCCTGGGGGACTTAACACTGAAGCTTTCTTT	CASSQGPGGLNTEAFF
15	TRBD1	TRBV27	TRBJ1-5	TGTGCCAGCAGTCCCGACAGGGGGCTAAGTCAGCCCCAGCATTTT	CASSPDRGLSQPQHF
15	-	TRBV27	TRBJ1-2	TGTGCCAGCAGTTCCCTGGACAGACCCAACTATGGCTACACCTTC	CASSSLDRPNYGYTF
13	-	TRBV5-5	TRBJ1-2	TGTGCCAGCAGCCCTCAAGGACAGAGGGGCTACACCTTC	CASSPQGQRGYTF
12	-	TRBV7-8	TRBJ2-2	TGTGCCAGCAGCTTAGCCGGCGGGGAGCTGTTTTTT	CASSLAGGELFF
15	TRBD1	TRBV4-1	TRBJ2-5	TGCGCCAGCAGAGTTGAGGACAGGGGTCAAGAGACCCAGTACTTC	CASRVEDRGQETQYF
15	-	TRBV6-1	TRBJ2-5	TGTGCCAGCACTCATACCTGGCCCTCTCAAGAGACCCAGTACTTC	CASTHTWPSQETQYF
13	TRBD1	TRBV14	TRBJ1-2	TGTGCCAGCAGCCCCGGACAGGGATATGGCTACACCTTC	CASSPGQGYGYTF
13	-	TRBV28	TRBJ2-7	TGTGCCAGCAGCGGAGGGCGGGTGGGGGAGCAGTACTTC	CASSGGRVGEQYF
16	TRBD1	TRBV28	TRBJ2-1	TGTGCCAGCAGTACCGCCGGGACAGGGGACGACAATGAGCAGTTCTTC	CASSTAGTGDDNEQFF
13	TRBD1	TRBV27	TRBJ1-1	TGTGCCAGCACTCACAGGGGCGGAACTGAAGCTTTCTTT	CASTHRGGTEAFF
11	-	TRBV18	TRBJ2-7	TGTGCCAGCTCACCCGAGCGCGAGCAGTACTTC	CASSPEREQYF
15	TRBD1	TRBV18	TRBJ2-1	TGTGCCAGCTCATCAGACAGGGGATCGGACAATGAGCAGTTCTTC	CASSSDRGSDNEQFF
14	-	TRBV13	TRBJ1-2	TGTGCCAGCAGCCCTTTGGGAGGATCCTATGGCTACACCTTC	CASSPLGGSYGYTF
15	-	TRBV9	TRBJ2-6	TGTGCCAGCAGCGTAGGAGGCTCTGGGGCCAACGTCCTGACTTTC	CASSVGGSGANVLTF